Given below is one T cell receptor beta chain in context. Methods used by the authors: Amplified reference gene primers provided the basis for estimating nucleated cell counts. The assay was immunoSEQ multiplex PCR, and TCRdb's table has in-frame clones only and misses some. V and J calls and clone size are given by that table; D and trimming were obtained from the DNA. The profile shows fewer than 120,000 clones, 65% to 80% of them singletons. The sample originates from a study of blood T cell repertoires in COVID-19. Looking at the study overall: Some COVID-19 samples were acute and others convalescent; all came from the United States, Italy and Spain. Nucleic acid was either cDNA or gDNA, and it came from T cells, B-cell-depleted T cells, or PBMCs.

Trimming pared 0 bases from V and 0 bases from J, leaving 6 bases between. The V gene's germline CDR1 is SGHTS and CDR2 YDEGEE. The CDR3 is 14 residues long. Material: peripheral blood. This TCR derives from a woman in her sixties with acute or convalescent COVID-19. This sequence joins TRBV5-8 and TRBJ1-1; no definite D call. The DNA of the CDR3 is TGTGCCAGCAGCTTGGGACTAATGAACACTGAAGCTTTCTTT. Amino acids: CASSLGLMNTEAFF.